This TCR beta chain comes out of a study of cytomegalovirus exposure and HLA in healthy donors. PCR amplification relied on 60 Vbeta primers (plus 13 Jbeta primers). Only in-frame clones appear in the TCRdb table, and some are missing; sequencing was by immunoSEQ multiplex PCR. This table holds some 130,000 clones, around 80% found once. The sequence was collected from a young man in good health and CMV-seronegative. Sequencing was done on a sample of PBMCs.

The CDR3 sequence: CASSLDRGSYEQYF. In nucleotides, the CDR3 is TGTGCCAGCAGTCTGGACAGGGGGTCCTACGAGCAGTACTTC. The V gene is TRBV6-4, the J gene TRBJ2-5; 10 positions agree with TRBD1. TRBJ2-7 matches the DNA end more closely, so the J call is doubtful. CDR3 length equals 14 residues. The germline V gene has CDR1 MRHNA and CDR2 SNTAGT.